The rows below give T cell receptor beta chains drawn from one sample of a study of cytomegalovirus exposure and HLA in healthy donors. Clones were sequenced by immunoSEQ multiplex PCR, and TCRdb holds only the in-frame ones, with some missing. Here the sample spans more than 85,000 clones, 65% to 80% being singletons. Sequencing was carried out using PBMCs. The receptor source for this set is a man aged 25 to 40 in good health and CMV-seropositive. CDR3s include the opening cysteine and the closing phenylalanine or tryptophan. Each record gives: CDR3 length, J gene, V gene, clone size, D gene, CDR3 DNA, CDR3 protein. D genes are given only for firm matches. Clone size, where shown, is once, few, many, or a class for clones that have expanded.

15	TRBJ2-7	TRBV19	-	TRBD1	TGTGCCAGTAGTATAGCTGTGGGGACAGGGGCCGAGCAGTACTTC	CASSIAVGTGAEQYF
16	TRBJ2-3	TRBV28	-	TRBD2	TGTGCCAGCAGTTTCCAACTAGCGGAGCTCACAGATACGCAGTATTTT	CASSFQLAELTDTQYF
15	TRBJ2-1	TRBV9	-	TRBD1	TGTGCCAGCAGCGCCCAGGGGGCGGGCCACAATGAGCAGTTCTTC	CASSAQGAGHNEQFF
14	TRBJ2-2	TRBV27	once	-	TGTGCCAGCAGTTTAGGTGGACTTCCAGGGGAGCTGTTTTTT	CASSLGGLPGELFF
14	TRBJ1-1	TRBV30	-	-	TGTGCCTGGAGTACAGGGTATGGGTACACTGAAGCTTTCTTT	CAWSTGYGYTEAFF
16	TRBJ2-6	TRBV5-1	-	-	TGCGCCAGCAGCTTGGTATCGGGGGACGGGGCCAACGTCCTGACTTTC	CASSLVSGDGANVLTF
12	TRBJ1-1	TRBV4-1	-	TRBD1	TGCGCCAGCAGCAGACAGGGCTCTGAAGCTTTCTTT	CASSRQGSEAFF
14	TRBJ2-2	TRBV30	-	TRBD1	TGTGCCTGGAACCCAGGGGGCTACACCGGGGAGCTGTTTTTT	CAWNPGGYTGELFF
16	TRBJ2-6	TRBV9	few	-	TGTGCCAGCAGCGTAGTAGTCTTTTCTGGGGCCAACGTCCTGACTTTC	CASSVVVFSGANVLTF
17	TRBJ2-5	TRBV15	once	TRBD2	TGTGCCACCAGCAGCTTAGGGACTAGCGGCCCCCAAGCGACCCAGTACTTC	CATSSLGTSGPQATQYF
15	TRBJ1-4	TRBV11-2	-	TRBD1	TGTGCCAGCAGCCCGACAGGGGGTGCAAGCGAAAAACTGTTTTTT	CASSPTGGASEKLFF
14	TRBJ2-7	TRBV18	-	TRBD1	TGTGCCAGCTCACCGGGACAGCTAGCAACCGAGCAGTACTTC	CASSPGQLATEQYF
19	TRBJ1-1	TRBV27	-	TRBD1	TGTGCCAGCAGTGGGGGACAGGGGGTAGGGGTTTTCTTGAACACTGAAGCTTTCTTT	CASSGGQGVGVFLNTEAFF
15	TRBJ2-5	TRBV13	-	-	TGTGCCAGCAGCCCCGGGGACTCGCGGCGAGAGACCCAGTACTTC	CASSPGDSRRETQYF
12	TRBJ2-3	TRBV29-1	-	TRBD1	TGCAGCGTCACAGGGGGCGCAGATACGCAGTATTTT	CSVTGGADTQYF
16	TRBJ2-7	TRBV4-1	-	TRBD1	TGCGCCAGCAGCCAAGGAAGGGACAGCAGACCGCACGAGCAGTACTTC	CASSQGRDSRPHEQYF
18	TRBJ1-1	TRBV5-4	-	TRBD1	TGTGCCAGCAGCTTGCCTGGGACAGGGAGTACGGGAGACACTGAAGCTTTCTTT	CASSLPGTGSTGDTEAFF